This is a list of T cell receptor beta chains from one sample in a study of cytomegalovirus exposure and HLA in healthy donors. Method: immunoSEQ multiplex PCR; TCRdb's copy keeps in-frame clones and lacks some. The top ten clones hold roughly 2% of a sample with over 200,000 clones, more than 75% of them seen once. The source material was PBMCs. The receptors here all came from a woman between 18 and 29 years old in good health and CMV-seropositive. The CDR3 runs from the conserved cysteine through the conserved F or W. Fields, in order: CDR3 DNA, CDR3 protein, clone size, V gene, J gene, D gene. D genes are given only for firm matches. Size values are once, few and many counts, or a class for expanded clones, and some rows have none.

TGTGCCAGCAGCTCACCGGGACATAACACCGGGGAGCTGTTTTTT	CASSSPGHNTGELFF	once	TRBV5-5	TRBJ2-2	NA
TGCAGCGTTCGGGTGGGGGAGGGGAGGAAAAAACTGTTTTTT	CSVRVGEGRKKLFF	NA	TRBV29-1	TRBJ1-4	NA
TGTGCCAGCAGTTACTCGAAACTGTTCTCTGGAAACACCATATATTTT	CASSYSKLFSGNTIYF	NA	TRBV6-5	TRBJ1-3	NA
TGTGCCAGCAGTTTGAGGGAGGTCGGGGAGCTGTTTTTT	CASSLREVGELFF	NA	TRBV28	TRBJ2-2	NA
TGTGCCAGCAGTTTGGACAGGGGAGGCAACGAGCAGTACTTC	CASSLDRGGNEQYF	NA	TRBV6-5	TRBJ2-7	TRBD1
TGTGCCAGCAGTTTAGGCCACCCCAATGAGCAGTTCTTC	CASSLGHPNEQFF	NA	TRBV28	TRBJ2-1	NA
TGTGCCAGCCCGGGTTCCCGCAATCAGCCCCAGCATTTT	CASPGSRNQPQHF	few	TRBV6-5	TRBJ1-5	NA
TGTGCCAGCTCGCAGGGGGCGCGGAACACTGAAGCTTTCTTT	CASSQGARNTEAFF	few	TRBV18	TRBJ1-1	TRBD1
TGTGCCAGCAGTCGATGGGACAGAAACTACGAGCAGTACTTC	CASSRWDRNYEQYF	NA	TRBV28	TRBJ2-7	TRBD1
TGTGCCAGTCTGACCGGGACTAGCGGCGAGCAGTACTTC	CASLTGTSGEQYF	NA	TRBV6-5	TRBJ2-7	TRBD2
TGCGCCAGCAGCCCCGGTAATAGCAATCAGCCCCAGCATTTT	CASSPGNSNQPQHF	NA	TRBV4-1	TRBJ1-5	NA